This TCR beta chain was identified during a study of cytomegalovirus exposure and HLA in healthy donors. The PCR employed 60 Vbeta primers together with 13 Jbeta primers. The method was immunoSEQ multiplex PCR; TCRdb's version includes in-frame clones alone and lacks a portion of them. The table lists about 140,000 clones, over 8% of them singletons. The CDR3 length is 14 residues. V was shortened by 6 bases and J by 2 bases, with 14 bases between the two germline ends. The germline CDR1 and CDR2 sequences are MDHEN and SYDVKM. The source material was PBMCs. This sequence originates from a male donor in good health and CMV-seronegative. The V call is TRBV28, the J call TRBJ2-7; weak D call: TRBD2 (6 bases). The CDR3 reads CASSWGGEAYEQYF. CDR3 DNA sequence: TGTGCCAGCAGCTGGGGCGGGGAAGCCTACGAGCAGTACTTC.